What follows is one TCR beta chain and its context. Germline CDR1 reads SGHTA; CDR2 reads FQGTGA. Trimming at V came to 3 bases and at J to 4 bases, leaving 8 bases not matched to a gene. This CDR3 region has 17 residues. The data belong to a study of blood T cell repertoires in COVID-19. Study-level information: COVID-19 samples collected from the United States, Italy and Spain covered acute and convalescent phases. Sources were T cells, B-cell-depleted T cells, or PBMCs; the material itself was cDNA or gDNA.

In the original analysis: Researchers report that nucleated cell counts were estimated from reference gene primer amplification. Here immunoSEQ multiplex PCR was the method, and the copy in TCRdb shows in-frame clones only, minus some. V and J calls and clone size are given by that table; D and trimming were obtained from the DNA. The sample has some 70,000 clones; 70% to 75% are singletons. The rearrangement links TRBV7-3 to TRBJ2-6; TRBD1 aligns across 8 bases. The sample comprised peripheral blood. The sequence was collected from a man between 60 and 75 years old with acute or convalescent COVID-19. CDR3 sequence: CASSFNSGGAGANVLTF. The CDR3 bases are TGTGCCAGCAGCTTTAACTCAGGGGGCGCGGGGGCCAACGTCCTGACTTTC.